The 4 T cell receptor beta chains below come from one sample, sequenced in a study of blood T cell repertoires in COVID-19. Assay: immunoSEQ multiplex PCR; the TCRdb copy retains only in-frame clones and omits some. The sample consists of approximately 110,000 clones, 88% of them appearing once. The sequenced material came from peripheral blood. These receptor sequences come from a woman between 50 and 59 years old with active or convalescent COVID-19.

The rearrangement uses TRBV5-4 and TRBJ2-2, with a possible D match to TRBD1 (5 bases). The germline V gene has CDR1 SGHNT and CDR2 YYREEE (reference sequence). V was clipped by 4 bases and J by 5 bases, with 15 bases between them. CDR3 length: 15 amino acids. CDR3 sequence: CASSAAGKGTGELFF. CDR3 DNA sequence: TGTGCCAGCAGCGCTGCTGGGAAGGGGACCGGGGAGCTGTTTTTT.

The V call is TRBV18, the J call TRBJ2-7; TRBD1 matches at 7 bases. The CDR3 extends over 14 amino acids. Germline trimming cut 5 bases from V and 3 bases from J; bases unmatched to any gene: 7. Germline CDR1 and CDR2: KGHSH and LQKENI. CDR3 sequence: CASSLSAGGYEQYF. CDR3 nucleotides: TGTGCCAGCTCATTGAGCGCAGGGGGCTACGAGCAGTACTTC. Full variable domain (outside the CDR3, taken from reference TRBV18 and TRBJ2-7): NAGVMQNPRHLVRRRGQEARLRCSPMKGHSHVYWYRQLPEEGLKFMVYLQKENIIDESGMPKERFSAEFPKEGPSILRIQQVVRGDSAAYFCASSLSAGGYEQYFGPGTRLTVT.

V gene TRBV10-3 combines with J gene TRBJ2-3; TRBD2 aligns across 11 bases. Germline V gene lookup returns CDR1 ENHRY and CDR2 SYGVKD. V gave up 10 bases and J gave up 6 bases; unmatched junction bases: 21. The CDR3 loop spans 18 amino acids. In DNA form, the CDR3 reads TGTGCCACCCGGACTCCCGAGGGGGCTAGCGGGAGGTTGGATACGCAGTATTTT. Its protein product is CATRTPEGASGRLDTQYF.

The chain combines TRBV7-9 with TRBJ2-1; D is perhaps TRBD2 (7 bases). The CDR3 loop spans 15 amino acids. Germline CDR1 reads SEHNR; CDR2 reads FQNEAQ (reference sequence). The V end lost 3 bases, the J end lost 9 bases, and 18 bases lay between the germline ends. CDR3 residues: CASSFSLAEGGEQFF. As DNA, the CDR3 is TGTGCCAGCAGCTTTTCCCTAGCGGAGGGGGGTGAGCAGTTCTTC.